Listed below are T cell receptor beta chains from one sample, sequenced in a study of blood T cell repertoires in COVID-19. The repertoire was sequenced with immunoSEQ multiplex PCR; TCRdb's copy has only in-frame clones and lacks some. This sample has just over 60,000 clones; around 80% occur once, and the top ten carry roughly 18%. Sequencing was carried out using peripheral blood. These receptors all come from a man in his 60s with acute or convalescent COVID-19. Both conserved end residues are part of each CDR3. The order of the fields is J gene, clone size, D gene, V gene, CDR3 protein, CDR3 DNA. D genes are given only for firm matches. For some rows the clone size is stated as once, few or many, or as a class when expanded; others skip it.

j_gene: TRBJ2-1
abundance: once
d_gene: TRBD2
v_gene: TRBV9
CDR3aa: CASSVLLAGGPQEQFF
CDR3nt: TGTGCCAGCAGCGTCTTGCTAGCGGGAGGGCCGCAGGAGCAGTTCTTC

j_gene: TRBJ1-2
abundance: -
d_gene: -
v_gene: TRBV5-6
CDR3aa: CASSPEGGAVDGYTF
CDR3nt: TGTGCCAGCAGCCCAGAGGGCGGTGCTGTTGATGGCTACACCTTC

j_gene: TRBJ2-7
abundance: -
d_gene: TRBD1
v_gene: TRBV7-8
CDR3aa: CASRREQGPSGEQYF
CDR3nt: TGTGCCAGCAGGAGGGAACAGGGGCCCTCCGGCGAGCAGTACTTC

j_gene: TRBJ2-5
abundance: -
d_gene: TRBD1
v_gene: TRBV24-1
CDR3aa: CATADRGPTTGGGETQYF
CDR3nt: TGTGCCACCGCGGACAGGGGGCCCACAACCGGTGGGGGGGAGACCCAGTACTTC

j_gene: TRBJ2-3
abundance: -
d_gene: -
v_gene: TRBV7-9
CDR3aa: CASSLILSDTQYF
CDR3nt: TGTGCCAGCAGCTTAATTCTCTCAGATACGCAGTATTTT

j_gene: TRBJ1-2
abundance: -
d_gene: -
v_gene: TRBV24-1
CDR3aa: CATSDLASGYTF
CDR3nt: TGTGCCACCAGTGACTTGGCCAGTGGCTACACCTTC

j_gene: TRBJ2-7
abundance: medium-sized
d_gene: -
v_gene: TRBV28
CDR3aa: CASSLLALGSYEQYF
CDR3nt: TGTGCCAGCAGTTTACTAGCGCTTGGCTCCTACGAGCAGTACTTC

j_gene: TRBJ2-7
abundance: medium-sized
d_gene: -
v_gene: TRBV7-5
CDR3aa: CARSARLAGGGEQYF
CDR3nt: TGTGCCAGAAGCGCCCGACTAGCGGGAGGTGGAGAGCAGTACTTC

j_gene: TRBJ2-2
abundance: few
d_gene: TRBD1
v_gene: TRBV7-7
CDR3aa: CASARDRVGGELFF
CDR3nt: TGTGCTAGCGCCCGGGACAGGGTGGGCGGGGAGCTGTTTTTT

j_gene: TRBJ2-5
abundance: -
d_gene: TRBD2
v_gene: TRBV18
CDR3aa: CASSFRQGLLAGGETQYF
CDR3nt: TGTGCCAGCTCATTCCGACAGGGCCTACTAGCGGGAGGAGAGACCCAGTACTTC

j_gene: TRBJ2-3
abundance: -
d_gene: TRBD1
v_gene: TRBV6-4
CDR3aa: CASSVAPGQGPTDTQYF
CDR3nt: TGTGCCAGCAGCGTCGCACCGGGACAGGGCCCCACAGATACGCAGTATTTT